These T cell receptor beta chains were read from a single sample in a study of T-cell reconstitution after alpha-beta-depleted transplantation in children. TCRdb reprocessed the PCR reads via MiXCR and lists one record per CDR3 protein. Found here are 190,000 or so distinct CDR3 sequences, about 6.3% of them singletons; the top ten hold approximately 2.9%. Sequencing used PBMCs from the stem cell graft donor, obtained from the stem cell graft. The receptors shown here come from a human donor who donated a stem cell graft to a child with Wiskott-Aldrich syndrome. CDR3s include the opening cysteine and the closing phenylalanine or tryptophan. The D gene is left open where the match is weak. Some rows have no size entry. The others give once, few or many, or a class for an expanded clone.

v_gene: TRBV11-2
j_gene: TRBJ2-3
d_gene: TRBD2
abundance: many
CDR3nt: TGTGCCAGCAGCCGAGGGACTAGCGGGAGGTTAAGCACAGATACGCAGTATTTT
CDR3aa: CASSRGTSGRLSTDTQYF

v_gene: TRBV30
j_gene: TRBJ1-1
d_gene: NA
abundance: NA
CDR3nt: TGTGCCTGGAGTAGGGCCAGGGTCGGCACTGAAGCTTTCTTT
CDR3aa: CAWSRARVGTEAFF

v_gene: TRBV6-5
j_gene: TRBJ1-6
d_gene: TRBD1
abundance: many
CDR3nt: TGTGCCAGCAGTTACTCGGCCCGCGGGACAGGCTATTCACCCCTCCACTTT
CDR3aa: CASSYSARGTGYSPLHF

v_gene: TRBV5-1
j_gene: TRBJ1-6
d_gene: TRBD1
abundance: NA
CDR3nt: TGCGCCAGCAGCCCGGACAGGGGTTCGACAAGCTCCTATAATTCACCCCTCCACTTT
CDR3aa: CASSPDRGSTSSYNSPLHF

v_gene: TRBV5-1
j_gene: TRBJ1-6
d_gene: NA
abundance: many
CDR3nt: TGCGCCAGCAGCTTGGAGCAGGCCCAGAATTCACCCCTCCACTTT
CDR3aa: CASSLEQAQNSPLHF

v_gene: TRBV7-2
j_gene: TRBJ2-7
d_gene: NA
abundance: NA
CDR3nt: TGTGCCAGCAGCCGGGGTTTACCAGTTGGAGTCTCCTACGAGCAGTACTTC
CDR3aa: CASSRGLPVGVSYEQYF

v_gene: TRBV5-1
j_gene: TRBJ2-7
d_gene: NA
abundance: many
CDR3nt: TGCGCCAGCAGCCGTTACGGCGGACCCTACGAGCAGTACTTC
CDR3aa: CASSRYGGPYEQYF

v_gene: TRBV6-5
j_gene: TRBJ2-3
d_gene: NA
abundance: many
CDR3nt: TGTGCCAGCAGTTACGACGTGACAGATACGCAGTATTTT
CDR3aa: CASSYDVTDTQYF

v_gene: TRBV11-2
j_gene: TRBJ1-4
d_gene: NA
abundance: many
CDR3nt: TGTGCCAGCAGCTTAGCCGTCCTGGGTCTCGGGGAAAAACTGTTTTTT
CDR3aa: CASSLAVLGLGEKLFF

v_gene: TRBV5-1
j_gene: TRBJ2-1
d_gene: NA
abundance: many
CDR3nt: TGCGCCAGCAGCTTGGGGACTATCAGCTACAATGAGCAGTTCTTC
CDR3aa: CASSLGTISYNEQFF

v_gene: TRBV18
j_gene: TRBJ1-5
d_gene: TRBD1
abundance: few
CDR3nt: TGTGCCAGCTCACCTTTACCGGGACAGGGGAACAATCAGCCCCAGCATTTT
CDR3aa: CASSPLPGQGNNQPQHF

v_gene: TRBV3-1
j_gene: TRBJ2-7
d_gene: NA
abundance: many
CDR3nt: TGTGCCAGCAGCCAAGATCCCTCAGGGTACTTCTCCTACGAGCAGTACTTC
CDR3aa: CASSQDPSGYFSYEQYF

v_gene: TRBV6-2/TRBV6-3
j_gene: TRBJ1-5
d_gene: NA
abundance: many
CDR3nt: TGTGCCAGCAGTTACGGTTGGATGGGAAATCAGCCCCAGCATTTT
CDR3aa: CASSYGWMGNQPQHF

v_gene: TRBV24-1
j_gene: TRBJ1-1
d_gene: TRBD1
abundance: many
CDR3nt: TGTGCCACCAGTGAAGGGACAGGGGCCCTGAGGGCTGAAGCTTTCTTT
CDR3aa: CATSEGTGALRAEAFF

v_gene: TRBV20-1
j_gene: TRBJ1-4
d_gene: NA
abundance: many
CDR3nt: TGCAGTGCTAGCGCACCTGGAAAACTGTTTTTT
CDR3aa: CSASAPGKLFF

v_gene: TRBV7-9
j_gene: TRBJ2-3
d_gene: NA
abundance: many
CDR3nt: TGTGCCAGCAGCTTAGAGGGTTCGGAAGATACGCAGTATTTT
CDR3aa: CASSLEGSEDTQYF

v_gene: TRBV21-1
j_gene: TRBJ2-3
d_gene: NA
abundance: many
CDR3nt: TGTGCCAGCAGCTCCCTAGGGGGGAGAGCAGATACGCAGTATTTT
CDR3aa: CASSSLGGRADTQYF

v_gene: TRBV5-8
j_gene: TRBJ2-1
d_gene: NA
abundance: NA
CDR3nt: TGTGCCATCAGCTTGGATACCGGTGGAGATGAGCAGTTCTTC
CDR3aa: CAISLDTGGDEQFF

v_gene: TRBV3-1
j_gene: TRBJ1-3
d_gene: NA
abundance: many
CDR3nt: TGTGCCAGCAGCCAAGGACAGAGAAACACCATATATTTT
CDR3aa: CASSQGQRNTIYF

v_gene: TRBV3-1
j_gene: TRBJ2-1
d_gene: TRBD2
abundance: once
CDR3nt: TGTGCCAGCACCAAACGACTAGCGGGAGGGCCATTCAATGAGCAGTTCTTC
CDR3aa: CASTKRLAGGPFNEQFF

v_gene: TRBV20-1
j_gene: TRBJ1-6
d_gene: NA
abundance: many
CDR3nt: TGCAGTGCTACGGACATTGACTCCTATAATTCACCCCTCCACTTT
CDR3aa: CSATDIDSYNSPLHF

v_gene: TRBV5-6
j_gene: TRBJ2-2
d_gene: TRBD2
abundance: many
CDR3nt: TGTGCCAGCAGCCTGATTGGGACTAGCGTGACCGGGGAGCTGTTTTTT
CDR3aa: CASSLIGTSVTGELFF

v_gene: TRBV15
j_gene: TRBJ2-5
d_gene: TRBD1
abundance: few
CDR3nt: TGTGCCACCACCCCAGGTGTCTTGGGACCCGGGACAGGGAAAGAGACCCAGTACTTC
CDR3aa: CATTPGVLGPGTGKETQYF

v_gene: TRBV5-1
j_gene: TRBJ1-1
d_gene: NA
abundance: many
CDR3nt: TGCGCCAGCAGCCGACGGCAGGGACTACTGATGAACACTGAAGCTTTCTTT
CDR3aa: CASSRRQGLLMNTEAFF

v_gene: TRBV7-9
j_gene: TRBJ2-7
d_gene: NA
abundance: many
CDR3nt: TGTGCCAGCAGCTCCGACAGATCCTACGAGCAGTACTTC
CDR3aa: CASSSDRSYEQYF

v_gene: TRBV29-1
j_gene: TRBJ2-3
d_gene: TRBD2
abundance: many
CDR3nt: TGCAGCGTTGCCGGGACTAGCGGGGGTCGGACAGATACGCAGTATTTT
CDR3aa: CSVAGTSGGRTDTQYF

v_gene: TRBV5-1
j_gene: TRBJ1-2
d_gene: NA
abundance: many
CDR3nt: TGCGCCAGCAGCGTCTCGGAGAACTATGGCTACACCTTC
CDR3aa: CASSVSENYGYTF

v_gene: TRBV4-1
j_gene: TRBJ2-3
d_gene: NA
abundance: many
CDR3nt: TGCGCCAGCAGCCAAGATAGGGGAGATACGCAGTATTTT
CDR3aa: CASSQDRGDTQYF

v_gene: TRBV19
j_gene: TRBJ2-7
d_gene: TRBD1
abundance: many
CDR3nt: TGTGCCAGTAGCAAAATACCGGGACAGGGGAGTGACGAGCAGTACTTC
CDR3aa: CASSKIPGQGSDEQYF

v_gene: TRBV18
j_gene: TRBJ1-5
d_gene: NA
abundance: few
CDR3nt: TGTGCCAGCTCCGAGAGACAGCAGAATCAGCCCCAGCATTTT
CDR3aa: CASSERQQNQPQHF

v_gene: TRBV4-3
j_gene: TRBJ2-1
d_gene: NA
abundance: many
CDR3nt: TGCGCCAGCAGCCAAGCGTGGCGGATGAATTTGTACAATGAGCAGTTCTTC
CDR3aa: CASSQAWRMNLYNEQFF

v_gene: TRBV20-1
j_gene: TRBJ2-7
d_gene: TRBD1
abundance: many
CDR3nt: TGCAGTGCTAGCAGACAGGGGGGATCCTACGAGCAGTACTTC
CDR3aa: CSASRQGGSYEQYF

v_gene: TRBV7-9
j_gene: TRBJ1-4
d_gene: NA
abundance: many
CDR3nt: TGTGCCAGCAGCTTTGGCGTCTTTAATGAAAAACTGTTTTTT
CDR3aa: CASSFGVFNEKLFF